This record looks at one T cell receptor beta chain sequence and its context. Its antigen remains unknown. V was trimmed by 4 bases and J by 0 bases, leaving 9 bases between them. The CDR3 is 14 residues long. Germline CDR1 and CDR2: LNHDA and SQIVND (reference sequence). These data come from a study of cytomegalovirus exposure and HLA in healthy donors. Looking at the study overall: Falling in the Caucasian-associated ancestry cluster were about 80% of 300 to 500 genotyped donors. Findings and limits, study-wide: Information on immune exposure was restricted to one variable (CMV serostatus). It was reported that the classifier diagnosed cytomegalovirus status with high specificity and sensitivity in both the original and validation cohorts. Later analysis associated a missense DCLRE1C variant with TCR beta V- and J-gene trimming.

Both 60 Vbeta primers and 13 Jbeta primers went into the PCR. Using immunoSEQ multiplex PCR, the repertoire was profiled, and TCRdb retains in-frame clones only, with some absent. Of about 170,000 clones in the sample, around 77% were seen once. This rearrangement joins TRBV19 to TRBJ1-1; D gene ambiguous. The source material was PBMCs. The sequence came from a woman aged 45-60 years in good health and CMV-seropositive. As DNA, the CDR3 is TGTGCCAGTAGTAGAGTCGATTTGAACACTGAAGCTTTCTTT. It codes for CASSRVDLNTEAFF.